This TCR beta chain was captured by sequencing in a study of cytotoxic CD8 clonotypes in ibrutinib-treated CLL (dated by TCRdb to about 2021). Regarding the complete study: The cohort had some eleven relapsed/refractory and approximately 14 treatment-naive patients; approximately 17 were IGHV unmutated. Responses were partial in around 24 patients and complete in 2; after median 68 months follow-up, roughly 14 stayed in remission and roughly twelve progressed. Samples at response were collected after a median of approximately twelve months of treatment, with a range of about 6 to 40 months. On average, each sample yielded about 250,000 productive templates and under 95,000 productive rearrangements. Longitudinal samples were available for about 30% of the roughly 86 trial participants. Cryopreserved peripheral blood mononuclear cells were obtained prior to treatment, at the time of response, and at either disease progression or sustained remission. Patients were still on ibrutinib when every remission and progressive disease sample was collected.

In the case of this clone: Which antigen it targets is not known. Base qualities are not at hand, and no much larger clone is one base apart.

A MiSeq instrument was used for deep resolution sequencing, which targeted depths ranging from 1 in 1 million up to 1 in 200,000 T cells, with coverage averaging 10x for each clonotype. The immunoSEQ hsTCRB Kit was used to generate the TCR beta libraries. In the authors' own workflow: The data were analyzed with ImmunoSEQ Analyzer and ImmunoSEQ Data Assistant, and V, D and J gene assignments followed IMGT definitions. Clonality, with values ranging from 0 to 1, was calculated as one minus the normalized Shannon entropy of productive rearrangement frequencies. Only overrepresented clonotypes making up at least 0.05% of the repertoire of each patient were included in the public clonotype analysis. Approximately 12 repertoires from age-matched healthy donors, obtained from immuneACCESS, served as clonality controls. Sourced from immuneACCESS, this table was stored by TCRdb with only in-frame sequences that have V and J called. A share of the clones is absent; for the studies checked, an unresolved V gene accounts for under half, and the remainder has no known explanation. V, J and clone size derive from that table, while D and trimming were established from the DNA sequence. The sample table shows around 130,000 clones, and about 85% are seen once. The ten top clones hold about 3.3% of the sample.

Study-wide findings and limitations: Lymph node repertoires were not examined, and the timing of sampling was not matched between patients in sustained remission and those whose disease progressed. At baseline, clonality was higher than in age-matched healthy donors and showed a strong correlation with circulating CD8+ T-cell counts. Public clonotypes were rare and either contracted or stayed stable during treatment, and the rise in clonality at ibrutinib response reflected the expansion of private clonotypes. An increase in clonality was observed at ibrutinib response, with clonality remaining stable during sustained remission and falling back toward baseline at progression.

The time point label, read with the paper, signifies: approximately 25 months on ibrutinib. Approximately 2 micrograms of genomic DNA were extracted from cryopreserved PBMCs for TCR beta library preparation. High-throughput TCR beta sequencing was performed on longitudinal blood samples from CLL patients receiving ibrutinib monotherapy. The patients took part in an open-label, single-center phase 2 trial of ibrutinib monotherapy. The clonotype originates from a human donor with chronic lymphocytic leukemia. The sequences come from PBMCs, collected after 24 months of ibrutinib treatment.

The CDR3 protein: CASSRGQGYEQYF. The DNA sequence is TGTGCCAGCAGCCGTGGACAGGGCTACGAGCAGTACTTC. Here the chain combines TRBV11-2 and TRBJ2-7; 8 middle bases align to TRBD1. Trimming accounts for 5 bases at V and 3 bases at J, while the number of junction bases matched to no gene is 3. The CDR3 sequence holds 13 residues, the cysteine and phenylalanine included. The DNA shown is the 39-base CDR3, in frame from base 1. Reading the germline V gene gives CDR1 SGHAT and CDR2 FQNNGV.